This T cell receptor beta chain was found in a study of cytomegalovirus exposure and HLA in healthy donors. Study-wide findings and caveats: Most sequenced TCRs were rare (though some public TCRs occurred in many donors). Immune exposure information comprised only CMV serostatus.

The CDR3 is made up of 14 amino acids. The junction had 6 bases not matched to a gene; V was cut back by 2 bases and J by 5 bases. CDR1 SQVTM and CDR2 ANQGSEA come from the germline V gene. The PCR contained 60 Vbeta and 13 Jbeta primers. The table came from immunoSEQ multiplex PCR; TCRdb's copy has only in-frame clones and leaves some out. The table records just under 95,000 clones, about 80% of them present only once. A remark on this clone: Its antigen is still unknown.

The chain recombines TRBV29-1 with TRBJ2-7, with 10 bases matching TRBD2. This receptor was identified in a human donor in good health. Sequencing was done on a sample of PBMCs. The DNA of the CDR3 is TGCAGCGTTGAATCTGCTAGCGGGAGCGACGAGCAGTACTTC. Translated: CSVESASGSDEQYF.